This TCR beta chain was sequenced in a study of blood T cells in healthy people across ages. Broader study findings: TCR beta diversity correlated strongly with naive T cell percentage.

On this clonotype itself: Antigen unknown.

Combining a sample-barcoded 5' primer with a J-beta primer mix, a second PCR ran for roughly 7 to 12 cycles. Template switching added a 12-random-nucleotide identifier to every cDNA molecule. From each sample, at least 2.5 million paired-end reads containing CDR3 were obtained. One entry per CDR3 protein results from TCRdb running MiXCR on the 5' RACE reads. Of roughly 1,800,000 distinct CDR3 sequences in the sample, just under 50% were seen once. Trimming shortened V by 6 bases and J by 7 bases, and 10 bases separated the two germline ends. The CDR3 is 13 residues long. Germline V CDR1 and CDR2: MNHEY, SVGAGI. Healthy Caucasian individuals from Russia aged about 6 to 90 were enrolled as donors.

The chain recombines TRBV6-5 with TRBJ1-6, with D perhaps matching TRBD1 (6 bases). Sequenced sample: blood. This sequence was found in a woman aged 40 to 50 in good health. The CDR3, as DNA: TGTGCCAGCAGAGACAGGTTAAATTCACCCCTCCACTTT. This sequence encodes CASRDRLNSPLHF.